This is a list of T cell receptor beta chains from one sample in a study of cytomegalovirus exposure and HLA in healthy donors. Sequencing was performed with immunoSEQ multiplex PCR; in TCRdb, only in-frame clones are kept and a portion is missing. The table has 150,000 or so clones, roughly 74% seen once. Sequenced: PBMCs. These receptors all come from a man between 18 and 29 years old in good health and CMV-seronegative. Each CDR3 is given with its conserved first and last residue. Each record gives: V gene, D gene, clone size, CDR3 length, J gene, CDR3 protein, CDR3 DNA. D genes are given only for firm matches. The listing skips clone size in some rows; elsewhere it reads once, few, many or a size class.

TRBV9	.	.	14	TRBJ2-1	CASSVAGEGILQFF	TGTGCCAGCAGCGTAGCGGGGGAAGGGATCCTGCAGTTCTTC
TRBV9	.	.	13	TRBJ1-6	CASSAQYNSPLHF	TGTGCCAGCAGCGCACAGTACAATTCACCCCTCCACTTT
TRBV6-1	.	once	15	TRBJ2-6	CASSERRAGANVLTF	TGTGCCAGCAGTGAAAGGCGGGCGGGGGCCAACGTCCTGACTTTC
TRBV19	.	.	13	TRBJ1-6	CASSTEITSPLHF	TGTGCCAGTAGTACCGAGATCACCTCACCCCTCCACTTT
TRBV6-6	.	.	15	TRBJ2-1	CASSYSQGGQNEQFF	TGTGCCAGCAGTTACTCTCAGGGAGGTCAAAATGAGCAGTTCTTC
TRBV7-9	TRBD1	.	15	TRBJ1-4	CASNDRASTNEKLFF	TGTGCCAGCAACGACAGGGCTTCAACTAATGAAAAACTGTTTTTT
TRBV28	TRBD1	.	13	TRBJ2-1	CASSGQGRDEQFF	TGTGCCAGCTCAGGACAGGGGAGAGATGAGCAGTTCTTC
TRBV7-8	.	.	13	TRBJ1-1	CATSTHLNTEAFF	TGTGCCACAAGCACGCATCTGAACACTGAAGCTTTCTTT
TRBV4-2	TRBD2	few	17	TRBJ2-3	CASSQDGASGVPDTQYF	TGTGCCAGCAGCCAAGATGGGGCTAGCGGGGTCCCAGATACGCAGTATTTT
TRBV29-1	.	few	12	TRBJ2-2	CSVSFRLGELFF	TGCAGCGTGAGCTTCAGGCTCGGGGAGCTGTTTTTT
TRBV5-6	.	few	16	TRBJ1-2	CASSLVMGGREGGYTF	TGTGCCAGCAGCTTGGTGATGGGGGGGCGAGAGGGTGGCTACACCTTC
TRBV5-1	.	once	14	TRBJ2-5	CASSRGGVQETQYF	TGCGCCAGCAGCCGGGGTGGGGTCCAAGAGACCCAGTACTTC
TRBV7-9	TRBD1	.	17	TRBJ1-5	CASSLASGGTANQPQHF	TGTGCCAGCAGCTTAGCATCTGGGGGGACAGCAAATCAGCCCCAGCATTTT
TRBV5-1	.	few	11	TRBJ1-2	CASRHGGGYTF	TGCGCCAGCAGACATGGGGGCGGCTACACCTTC